The 24 T cell receptor beta chains below come from one sample, sequenced in a study of blood T cell repertoires in COVID-19. TCRdb keeps only in-frame clones here, not all; method: immunoSEQ multiplex PCR. The sample holds 250,000 to 350,000 clones, around 90% seen once. Material for sequencing was PBMCs or T cells enriched from blood (not recorded which). All receptors derive from a woman aged 18-29 years with acute COVID-19.

The chain links TRBV6-5 to TRBJ2-1; 13 bases are shared with TRBD2. Germline trimming cut 6 bases from V and 9 bases from J; bases unmatched to any gene: 8. This CDR3 has 15 amino acids. The V gene's germline CDR1 is MNHEY and CDR2 SVGAGI. In DNA, the CDR3 is TGTGCCAGCAGCACCGGGACTAGCGGGGTCAGTGAGCAGTTCTTC. This encodes CASSTGTSGVSEQFF.

The chain links TRBV3-1 (or the pseudogene TRBV3-2) to TRBJ2-1; possibly TRBD2 for D (5 bases). Germline V gene sequence: CDR1 LGHDT, CDR2 YNNKEL (reference sequence). The CDR3 sequence is 16 residues long. V lost 1 base and J lost 0, with 10 bases in between. For the CDR3, the DNA is TGTGCCAGCAGCCAAGGGCGGGCAAGCTCCTACAATGAGCAGTTCTTC. It translates to CASSQGRASSYNEQFF.

The table lists this clone with a count of one. The rearrangement links TRBV28 to TRBJ2-1, with 7 nucleotides matching TRBD2. There are 16 residues in the CDR3. Trimming took 7 bases from V and 10 from J; bases not matched to a gene: 19. The germline V gene has CDR1 MDHEN and CDR2 SYDVKM. CDR3 protein: CASKRTASGGHGEQFF. The CDR3 nucleotides read TGTGCCAGCAAGAGAACTGCTAGCGGAGGGCATGGGGAGCAGTTCTTC. Filled out from reference TRBV28 and TRBJ2-1, the complete variable domain reads DVKVTQSSRYLVKRTGEKVFLECVQDMDHENMFWYRQDPGLGLRLIYFSYDVKMKEKGDIPEGYSVSREKKERFSLILESASTNQTSMYLCASKRTASGGHGEQFFGPGTRLTVL.

This clone is a singleton in its sample. This rearrangement joins TRBV14 to TRBJ1-1; D gene ambiguous. V was trimmed by 1 base and J by 2 bases, leaving 5 bases between them. The CDR3 is 13 residues long. Looked up from germline, CDR1 is SGHDN and CDR2 is FVKESK. Here the CDR3 DNA reads TGTGCCAGCAGCCAAGGGCCAAACACTGAAGCTTTCTTT. It specifies CASSQGPNTEAFF. The whole variable domain, remainder taken from reference TRBV14 and TRBJ1-1, is EAGVTQFPSHSVIEKGQTVTLRCDPISGHDNLYWYRRVMGKEIKFLLHFVKESKQDESGMPNNRFLAERTGGTYSTLKVQPAELEDSGVYFCASSQGPNTEAFFGQGTRLTVV.

The rearrangement links TRBV11-3 to TRBJ1-1, with 9 bases that match TRBD1. Germline CDR1 SGHNT, CDR2 YENEEA. The CDR3 is 14 amino acids. J gave up 3 bases and V 3 bases, and 2 bases lay outside the gene matches. CDR3 in amino acids: CASSLTGGDTEAFF. The CDR3 region has the DNA TGTGCCAGCAGCTTGACAGGGGGAGACACTGAAGCTTTCTTT.

The chain is built from TRBV7-3 and TRBJ2-5, with TRBD2 matching 11 bases. V lost 2 bases to trimming and J lost 1 base; unmatched junction nucleotides: 3. The CDR3 covers 16 residues. Germline V gives CDR1 SGHTA, CDR2 FQGTGA. CDR3 residues: CASSLGTSGPQETQYF. The CDR3 DNA is TGTGCCAGCAGCTTAGGGACTAGCGGTCCCCAAGAGACCCAGTACTTC.

J is TRBJ1-2 and V is TRBV11-2; 7 nucleotides align to TRBD1. Trimming removed 3 bases from V and 8 bases from J; junction bases left unmatched: 12. This CDR3 is 15 amino acids long. The germline CDR1 and CDR2 sequences are SGHAT and FQNNGV. CDR3 bases: TGTGCCAGCAGCTTCAGGACGGAGACAGGGCCCGGCTACACCTTC. Its translation is CASSFRTETGPGYTF.

The gene calls are TRBV2 and TRBJ2-2; D possibly corresponds to TRBD2 (7 bases). The CDR3 is 15 amino acids. Germline values: CDR1 SNHLY, CDR2 FYNNEI. V lost 6 bases, J lost 4 bases, and 15 bases lay in between. The CDR3 protein is CASRGGTLSTGELFF. DNA of the CDR3: TGTGCCAGCAGGGGGGGGACACTATCCACCGGGGAGCTGTTTTTT.

V usage is TRBV9 and J usage is TRBJ2-6, with 8 bases matching TRBD1. V trimming: 4 bases; J trimming: 6 bases; junction bases outside the gene matches: 0. The V gene's germline CDR1 is SGDLS and CDR2 YYNGEE. The CDR3 totals 13 residues. CDR3 nucleotides: TGTGCCAGCAGCCAGGGGGCGGCCAACGTCCTGACTTTC. Translation: CASSQGAANVLTF.

The chain employs TRBV5-1 and TRBJ2-2, with 8 bases aligning to TRBD2. CDR3 length: 19 residues. Germline CDR1 SGHRS, CDR2 YFSETQ. The V and J ends lost 2 bases and 2 bases, in that order; junction bases with no gene match: 14. The CDR3 region is CASSFIPAPGLDNTGELFF. The CDR3, as DNA: TGCGCCAGCAGCTTTATCCCCGCCCCGGGACTAGACAACACCGGGGAGCTGTTTTTT.

This sequence joins TRBV28 and TRBJ2-7, with 9 bases that match TRBD1. The junction had 9 bases not matched to a gene; V was cut back by 4 bases and J by 5 bases. The CDR3 has 15 residues. The germline gives CDR1 MDHEN, CDR2 SYDVKM. CDR3 sequence: CASSSPGTGSHEQYF. Here the CDR3 DNA reads TGTGCCAGCAGTTCTCCCGGGACAGGGAGCCACGAGCAGTACTTC.

V and J are TRBV28 and TRBJ2-3; TRBD2 is a possible D gene (6 bases). CDR1 MDHEN and CDR2 SYDVKM come from the germline V gene. V was clipped by 6 bases and J by 4 bases, with 14 bases between them. This CDR3 is 14 amino acids long. CDR3 nucleotide sequence: TGTGCCAGCAGGCCGGGACTGAGGTCAGATACGCAGTATTTT. Residues: CASRPGLRSDTQYF.

V is TRBV5-6 and J is TRBJ2-4; 9 nucleotides line up with TRBD1. The length of the CDR3 is 14 residues. Germline CDR1 SGHDT, CDR2 YYEEEE. After removal of 4 bases from V and 6 bases from J, the junction contained 5 bases not matched to a gene. CDR3 sequence: CASSGTGLRNIQYF. CDR3 nucleotide sequence: TGTGCCAGCAGCGGGACAGGGCTTAGAAACATTCAGTACTTC.

This clone appeared a single time. The rearrangement links TRBV28 to TRBJ2-7; 7 bases are a match to TRBD2. The germline V gene encodes CDR1 MDHEN and CDR2 SYDVKM. The trim removed 2 bases at V and 2 bases at J, leaving 3 bases unmatched. This CDR3 has 14 amino acids. DNA for the CDR3: TGTGCCAGCAGTTTACAGGGAGGGACCTACGAGCAGTACTTC. It encodes CASSLQGGTYEQYF. Together with reference TRBV28 and TRBJ2-7, the CDR3 gives the full variable domain: DVKVTQSSRYLVKRTGEKVFLECVQDMDHENMFWYRQDPGLGLRLIYFSYDVKMKEKGDIPEGYSVSREKKERFSLILESASTNQTSMYLCASSLQGGTYEQYFGPGTRLTVT.

This chain uses TRBV10-3 with TRBJ1-2; 8 bases are a match to TRBD1. Germline lookup yields CDR1 ENHRY and CDR2 SYGVKD. The CDR3 is 14 residues long. Trimming cost V 6 bases and J 4 bases; bases outside gene matches: 7. This chain's CDR3 is CAIRDQGASYGYTF. DNA of the CDR3: TGTGCCATCAGGGACCAGGGGGCGAGCTATGGCTACACCTTC.

The sample holds one count of this clone. The rearrangement uses TRBV3-1 (or the pseudogene TRBV3-2) and TRBJ1-1; 8 bases agree with TRBD1. The J segment lost 3 bases and the V segment lost 1 base, leaving 13 bases of the junction unmatched. Germline V gives CDR1 LGHDT, CDR2 YNNKEL (reference sequence). The CDR3 runs 18 residues. CDR3 in DNA: TGTGCCAGCAGCCAAGCCCTCGGGACAGGCGTCTGGGACACTGAAGCTTTCTTT. Amino acid sequence: CASSQALGTGVWDTEAFF.

The V and J genes are TRBV6-6 and TRBJ1-6; 9 nucleotides agree with TRBD1. The germline CDR1 and CDR2 sequences are MNHNY and SVGAGI (reference sequence). This CDR3 region has 16 residues. V was pared by 6 bases and J by 6 bases, with 9 bases of the junction left unmatched. The CDR3, as DNA: TGTGCCAGCAGGCCAACCGGGACAGGGCGTAATTCACCCCTCCACTTT. It codes for CASRPTGTGRNSPLHF.

Here the CDR3 reads CASSSGQGGNQPQHF. CDR3 DNA sequence: TGTGCCAGCAGCAGCGGACAGGGGGGCAATCAGCCCCAGCATTTT. The rearrangement uses TRBV2 and TRBJ1-5; 10 bases map to TRBD1. The J segment lost 2 bases and the V segment lost 6 bases, leaving 4 bases of the junction unmatched. The CDR3 extends over 15 amino acids. The germline V gene encodes CDR1 SNHLY and CDR2 FYNNEI.

The sample holds one count of this clone. This rearrangement joins TRBV19 to TRBJ1-2, with a possible D match to TRBD1 (5 bases). With 5 bases removed from V and 4 bases from J, the gap between germline ends came to 14 bases. The V gene's germline CDR1 is LNHDA and CDR2 SQIVND (reference sequence). This CDR3 is built from 14 residues. The CDR3 is CASSGPREFYGYTF. The DNA for the CDR3 is TGTGCCAGTAGTGGGCCCAGGGAATTCTATGGCTACACCTTC.

Only one count was recorded for this clone. This chain uses TRBV27 with TRBJ2-3; the match to TRBD1 covers 9 bases. Trimming at V came to 5 bases and at J to 12 bases, leaving 12 bases not matched to a gene. Germline loops: CDR1 MNHEY, CDR2 SMNVEV (reference sequence). This CDR3 comprises 14 residues. DNA of the CDR3: TGTGCCAGCAGTGCTTACCGGGACAGGGTCGTCCAGTATTTT. Residues: CASSAYRDRVVQYF.

The chain links TRBV7-3 to TRBJ2-5, with 8 bases fitting TRBD1. Germline V gene data show CDR1 as SGHTA and CDR2 as FQGTGA. J lost 3 bases, V lost 3 bases, and 3 bases had no gene match. CDR3 length: 14 amino acids. The CDR3 DNA reads TGTGCCAGCAGCTTTGGGGACAGGAAAGAGACCCAGTACTTC. Amino acids: CASSFGDRKETQYF.

The chain recombines TRBV14 with TRBJ2-1; D possibly corresponds to TRBD1 (6 bases). The V gene's germline CDR1 is SGHDN and CDR2 FVKESK. V was pared by 6 bases and J by 7 bases, with 19 bases between. CDR3 size: 15 residues. The CDR3 DNA sequence: TGTGCCAGCAGGAGGGGGACGGCCTATGGAAATGAGCAGTTCTTC. Translated, it gives CASRRGTAYGNEQFF.

The gene calls are TRBV4-2 and TRBJ2-3; 8 bases match TRBD2. Germline V gene lookup returns CDR1 LGHNA and CDR2 YNFKEQ. The trim removed 2 bases at V and 0 bases at J, leaving 4 bases unmatched. This CDR3 has 16 residues. In DNA form, the CDR3 reads TGTGCCAGCAGCCAAAACCCTAGCGGGAGCACAGATACGCAGTATTTT. Amino acids: CASSQNPSGSTDTQYF.

The rearrangement uses TRBV13 and TRBJ1-2, with TRBD1 matching 8 bases. Trimming cost V 4 bases and J 7 bases; bases outside gene matches: 5. Germline CDR1 and CDR2: PRHDT and FYEKMQ (reference sequence). CDR3 length: 13 residues. DNA of the CDR3: TGTGCCAGCAGCTCAAACAGGGGGAGTGGCTACACCTTC. It is translated as CASSSNRGSGYTF.